Following are 31 T cell receptor beta chains from one sample sequenced in a study of T cell responses to AZD1222 COVID-19 vaccine. Produced via immunoSEQ multiplex PCR; TCRdb's table is partial and in-frame only. The sample has roughly 150,000 clones, roughly 92% seen once; the top ten hold 1% to 1.5%. The specimen was peripheral blood, collected 28 days after the second AZD1222 dose. The receptors here all came from an adult who received the AZD1222 COVID-19 vaccine.

The V call is TRBV5-6, the J call TRBJ2-2; D remains unclear. The germline V gene encodes CDR1 SGHDT and CDR2 YYEEEE. The length of the CDR3 is 13 residues. Trimming removed 0 bases at V and 8 bases at J, with 8 bases between. CDR3 sequence reads: CASSLEGGGELFF. In DNA, the CDR3 is TGTGCCAGCAGCTTGGAGGGCGGAGGGGAGCTGTTTTTT. Full variable domain (remainder filled in from reference TRBV5-6 and TRBJ2-2): DAGVTQSPTHLIKTRGQQVTLRCSPKSGHDTVSWYQQALGQGPQFIFQYYEEEERQRGNFPDRFSGHQFPNYSSELNVNALLLGDSALYLCASSLEGGGELFFGEGSRLTVL.

The chain recombines TRBV5-6 with TRBJ1-2; D ambiguous. Trimming cost V 0 bases and J 0 bases, with 12 bases left between them. The germline V gene encodes CDR1 SGHDT and CDR2 YYEEEE. The length of the CDR3 is 16 residues. The CDR3 here is CASSLGERPANYGYTF. CDR3 nucleotide sequence: TGTGCCAGCAGCTTGGGGGAACGACCAGCTAACTATGGCTACACCTTC. The variable domain in full, completed from reference TRBV5-6 and TRBJ1-2, reads DAGVTQSPTHLIKTRGQQVTLRCSPKSGHDTVSWYQQALGQGPQFIFQYYEEEERQRGNFPDRFSGHQFPNYSSELNVNALLLGDSALYLCASSLGERPANYGYTFGSGTRLTVV.

The chain uses TRBV7-2 and TRBJ1-3, with unresolved D. Germline CDR1 reads SGHTA; CDR2 reads FQGNSA. V lost 5 bases and J 2 bases, leaving 10 bases between the germline ends. CDR3 length equals 14 residues. CDR3 region: CASSKDSPGNTIYF. The CDR3 nucleotides are TGTGCCAGCAGCAAAGACTCTCCTGGAAACACCATATATTTT.

The chain is built from TRBV12-3 or TRBV12-4 and TRBJ1-1, with D possibly being TRBD1 (5 bases). The V gene lost 5 bases and the J gene lost 9 bases, with 10 bases spanning the gap. This CDR3 comprises 11 residues. DNA of the CDR3: TGTGCCAGCAGTAGTCAGGGAAAAGCTTTCTTT. Translation gives CASSSQGKAFF.

This clone was observed once. The rearrangement links TRBV27 to TRBJ2-1; 7 positions match TRBD1. The trim removed 5 bases at V and 7 bases at J, leaving 14 bases unmatched. There are 16 residues in the CDR3. CDR1 is MNHEY and CDR2 is SMNVEV in the germline V gene (reference sequence). This CDR3 is CASSPTPVTGRNEQFF. The CDR3 nucleotides read TGTGCCAGCAGTCCCACGCCAGTGACAGGGAGAAATGAGCAGTTCTTC.

The chain couples TRBV19 to TRBJ1-5; perhaps TRBD1 as D (6 bases). Germline V gene sequence: CDR1 LNHDA, CDR2 SQIVND (reference sequence). Trimming removed 1 base at V and 2 bases at J, with 9 bases between. This CDR3 region has 15 residues. The CDR3 loop is CASSIVGGGNQPQHF. DNA of the CDR3: TGTGCCAGTAGTATAGTAGGGGGAGGCAATCAGCCCCAGCATTTT.

The CDR3 DNA reads as TGTGCCAGCAGGGCCCCAGGGGAGACCCAGTACTTC. Protein product: CASRAPGETQYF. This chain joins TRBV7-9 and TRBJ2-5; the D gene is possibly TRBD1 (5 bases). V lost 6 bases, J lost 5 bases, and 10 bases lay in between. The CDR3 extends over 12 amino acids. In germline, CDR1 is SEHNR, CDR2 FQNEAQ (reference sequence).

V usage is TRBV15 and J usage is TRBJ2-3; tentatively, D is TRBD1 (6 bases). Germline V gene sequence: CDR1 LNHNV, CDR2 YYDKDF (reference sequence). The V and J ends lost 8 bases and 0 bases respectively, with 15 bases between them. The CDR3 consists of 15 residues. CDR3 bases: TGTGCCACCCACCCCGACAGGCGAAGCACAGATACGCAGTATTTT. Translating it yields CATHPDRRSTDTQYF.

The rearrangement uses TRBV3-1 (or the pseudogene TRBV3-2) and TRBJ2-5; TRBD1 is a possible D gene (5 bases). The germline gives CDR1 LGHDT, CDR2 YNNKEL (reference sequence). V shed 1 base and J shed 0 bases, with 12 bases lying between them. This CDR3 has 16 amino acids. The CDR3 sequence: CASSQVGHLNQETQYF. The CDR3 DNA reads TGTGCCAGCAGCCAAGTCGGACACCTGAACCAAGAGACCCAGTACTTC.

CDR3 in amino acids: CASSLASERGSYGYTF. CDR3 nucleotides: TGTGCCAGCAGCTTAGCGTCGGAACGGGGATCCTATGGCTACACCTTC. V gene TRBV7-2 combines with J gene TRBJ1-2; the D is unclear. Trimming removed 0 bases from V and 4 bases from J, with 15 bases in between. The CDR3 covers 16 residues. Germline V gene data show CDR1 as SGHTA and CDR2 as FQGNSA.

The chain uses TRBV6-1 and TRBJ1-1; D might be TRBD1 (5 bases). V lost 3 bases and J lost 1, with 12 bases in between. The CDR3 has 15 amino acids. CDR1 and CDR2 from the germline V gene are MNHNS and SASEGT. Written as DNA, the CDR3 is TGTGCCAGCAGTGATACGGACACGAGGAACACTGAAGCTTTCTTT. Its translation: CASSDTDTRNTEAFF.

The rearrangement uses TRBV9 and TRBJ1-1, with TRBD1 matching over 7 bases. This CDR3 is 16 amino acids long. The germline V gene encodes CDR1 SGDLS and CDR2 YYNGEE. The ends lost 3 bases at V and 0 bases at J; junction bases unmatched: 8. CDR3 bases: TGTGCCAGCAGCGCCCGGTCGACAGGGATGAACACTGAAGCTTTCTTT. It translates to CASSARSTGMNTEAFF. Together with reference TRBV9 and TRBJ1-1, the CDR3 gives the full variable domain: DSGVTQTPKHLITATGQRVTLRCSPRSGDLSVYWYQQSLDQGLQFLIQYYNGEERAKGNILERFSAQQFPDLHSELNLSSLELGDSALYFCASSARSTGMNTEAFFGQGTRLTVV.

CDR3 sequence (DNA): TGTGCCAGCAGCCGGATGACCGGGACCGGGGGCAATCAGCCCCAGCATTTT. It is translated as CASSRMTGTGGNQPQHF. The V and J genes are TRBV7-9 and TRBJ1-5, with D tentatively TRBD1 (5 bases). Germline-derived CDR1 and CDR2 are SEHNR and FQNEAQ (reference sequence). The CDR3 runs 17 residues. Trimming stripped 5 bases from V and 2 bases from J, with 19 bases between.

The chain recombines TRBV19 with TRBJ2-2, with 10 bases identical to TRBD1. This CDR3 comprises 16 residues. After removal of 5 bases from V and 4 bases from J, the junction contained 7 bases not matched to a gene. Germline lookup yields CDR1 LNHDA and CDR2 SQIVND (reference sequence). Here the CDR3 reads CASSLRTGGSTGELFF. In DNA form, the CDR3 reads TGTGCCAGTAGTCTCCGGACAGGGGGTAGCACCGGGGAGCTGTTTTTT.

As for this clone: Other DNA sequences from this sample encode an identical CDR3 as well. The chain uses TRBV19 and TRBJ1-1; tentatively, D is TRBD1 (6 bases). V lost 2 bases to trimming and J lost 3 bases, with 7 bases between them. Germline CDR1 and CDR2: LNHDA and SQIVND (reference sequence). CDR3 length equals 13 residues. CDR3 protein: CASSIKGDTEAFF. The CDR3 nucleotides read TGTGCCAGTAGTATAAAGGGGGACACTGAAGCTTTCTTT.

This clone was detected a few times. This sequence joins TRBV7-9 and TRBJ1-1; D is unclear. Germline V CDR1 and CDR2: SEHNR, FQNEAQ (reference sequence). Trimming pared 8 bases from V and 6 bases from J, leaving 10 bases between. This CDR3 is 11 amino acids long. CDR3 amino acids: CASGEYPEAFF. The CDR3 nucleotides read TGTGCCAGCGGCGAGTATCCTGAAGCTTTCTTT.

This rearrangement joins TRBV6-2 or TRBV6-3 to TRBJ2-7; 8 bases line up with TRBD2. This CDR3 contains 14 residues. Germline V gene sequence: CDR1 MNHEY, CDR2 SVGEGT. After removal of 5 bases from V and 1 base from J, the junction contained 4 bases not matched to a gene. The CDR3 protein is CASSQRGPSYEQYF. The CDR3 DNA follows: TGTGCCAGCAGTCAGCGGGGGCCGTCCTACGAGCAGTACTTC.

The chain combines TRBV9 with TRBJ2-3; 9 nucleotides match TRBD1. Germline V gives CDR1 SGDLS, CDR2 YYNGEE. The CDR3 runs to 16 residues. V lost 0 bases to trimming and J lost 3 bases; unmatched junction nucleotides: 5. As DNA, the CDR3 is TGTGCCAGCAGCGTAGGGGACAGGGCAAATACAGATACGCAGTATTTT. It codes for CASSVGDRANTDTQYF.

This chain joins TRBV5-4 and TRBJ2-2; TRBD2 agrees at 7 bases. This CDR3 region has 14 residues. The V gene's germline CDR1 is SGHNT and CDR2 YYREEE (reference sequence). V gave up 6 bases and J gave up 2 bases; unmatched junction bases: 4. CDR3 in DNA: TGTGCCAGCAACCGGGACTACAACACCGGGGAGCTGTTTTTT. Protein sequence: CASNRDYNTGELFF. Looking up the rest from reference TRBV5-4 and TRBJ2-2 gives the full variable domain: ETGVTQSPTHLIKTRGQQVTLRCSSQSGHNTVSWYQQALGQGPQFIFQYYREEENGRGNFPPRFSGLQFPNYSSELNVNALELDDSALYLCASNRDYNTGELFFGEGSRLTVL.

The chain links TRBV11-2 to TRBJ1-1, with a tentative D call TRBD1 (5 bases). This CDR3 contains 15 residues. V lost 5 bases to trimming and J lost 4 bases, with 17 bases between them. Germline assignment: CDR1 SGHAT and CDR2 FQNNGV. The CDR3 DNA is TGTGCCAGCAGCCCCAGGGTTAGCCGAAGCACTGAAGCTTTCTTT. It is translated as CASSPRVSRSTEAFF.

The DNA of the CDR3 is TGCGCCAGCAGTGCCAGCTTGAACACTGAAGCTTTCTTT. Amino acid sequence: CASSASLNTEAFF. The chain combines TRBV10-1 with TRBJ1-1; D uncertain. The CDR3 spans 13 residues. V was clipped by 4 bases and J by 0 bases, with 6 bases between them. Germline V gene sequence: CDR1 WNHNN, CDR2 SYGVQD (reference sequence).

This clone was seen a single time. The chain couples TRBV9 to TRBJ2-2; D is perhaps TRBD1 (6 bases). The CDR3 contains 14 residues. The germline V gene encodes CDR1 SGDLS and CDR2 YYNGEE. Trimming took off 0 bases at V and 4 bases at J, with 7 bases between the two ends. CDR3 DNA sequence: TGTGCCAGCAGCGTAGTGGGGGCCACCGGGGAGCTGTTTTTT. Amino acid sequence: CASSVVGATGELFF.

The CDR3 protein is CASSPFPLQEETQYF. The CDR3, as DNA: TGTGCCAGCAGTCCCTTCCCCCTACAAGAAGAGACCCAGTACTTC. V and J are TRBV27 and TRBJ2-5, with D unresolved. Per the germline V gene, CDR1 is MNHEY and CDR2 is SMNVEV (reference sequence). The CDR3 length is 15 residues. The germline V and J ends were trimmed by 5 bases and 3 bases, with 16 bases remaining between them.

V is TRBV7-8 and J is TRBJ2-7; 8 bases are a match to TRBD1. The CDR3 covers 15 residues. V dropped 3 bases and J dropped 3; count of bases not matched to a gene: 7. CDR1 and CDR2 (germline): SGHVS, FQNEAQ. In DNA form, the CDR3 reads TGTGCCAGCAGCTTGGACAGGGTAGGGGGCTACGAGCAGTACTTC. It is translated as CASSLDRVGGYEQYF.

This rearrangement joins TRBV7-9 to TRBJ1-4, with unresolved D. Trimming left V 3 bases short and J 3 bases short, with 11 bases between. Germline values: CDR1 SEHNR, CDR2 FQNEAQ (reference sequence). The CDR3 consists of 15 residues. The CDR3 nucleotides read TGTGCCAGCAGCTTTCCCCTCGCGGCTAATGAAAAACTGTTTTTT. Translating it yields CASSFPLAANEKLFF.

The chain couples TRBV27 to TRBJ1-2; D uncertain. The V gene's germline CDR1 is MNHEY and CDR2 SMNVEV (reference sequence). This CDR3 is built from 16 residues. The germline V and J ends were trimmed by 6 bases and 1 base, with 18 bases remaining between them. CDR3 in DNA: TGTGCCAGCAGCCCGTTATTACGCGGTCTTAACTATGGCTACACCTTC. This gives the protein CASSPLLRGLNYGYTF.

This chain uses TRBV7-8 with TRBJ1-3, with TRBD1 identical over 7 bases. Germline V gene data show CDR1 as SGHVS and CDR2 as FQNEAQ. V lost 4 bases to trimming and J lost 0 bases; unmatched junction nucleotides: 12. This CDR3 region has 18 residues. The CDR3 bases are TGTGCCAGCAGCTGGGGGACAGCAAGAAGATTCTCTGGAAACACCATATATTTT. The encoded protein is CASSWGTARRFSGNTIYF.

The count of this clone is one. J is TRBJ1-2 and V is TRBV6-2 or TRBV6-3, with TRBD1 as a possible D gene (6 bases). Per the germline V gene, CDR1 is MNHEY and CDR2 is SVGEGT. V was pared by 3 bases and J by 1 base, with 18 bases between. CDR3 length equals 17 residues. The CDR3 loop is CASSYLFGTSFNYGYTF. CDR3 sequence (DNA): TGTGCCAGCAGTTATTTGTTCGGGACATCGTTTAACTATGGCTACACCTTC.

This chain joins TRBV5-1 and TRBJ2-1; 9 bases match TRBD2. Unmatched junction bases numbered 7, after V lost 4 bases and J lost 5 bases. Germline V gene lookup returns CDR1 SGHRS and CDR2 YFSETQ. The CDR3 contains 15 residues. CDR3 DNA: TGCGCCAGCAGCAGTAGCGGGAGCGTGAACAATGAGCAGTTCTTC. Its protein product is CASSSSGSVNNEQFF.

The chain recombines TRBV7-3 with TRBJ1-6; 8 nucleotides agree with TRBD1. The germline gives CDR1 SGHTA, CDR2 FQGTGA. Trimming at V came to 4 bases and at J to 8 bases, leaving 4 bases not matched to a gene. The CDR3 contains 14 residues. CDR3 in DNA: TGTGCCAGCAGCTCGGGACAGGCTTATTCACCCCTCCACTTT. It translates to CASSSGQAYSPLHF.

The chain combines TRBV10-3 with TRBJ1-6, with unresolved D. The CDR3 has 15 amino acids. Germline CDR1 ENHRY, CDR2 SYGVKD. Trimming shortened V by 0 bases and J by 7 bases, and 10 bases separated the two germline ends. The CDR3 reads CAISESGVLNSPLHF. The CDR3 DNA follows: TGTGCCATCAGTGAGTCGGGAGTTCTGAATTCACCCCTCCACTTT.